The 15 T cell receptor beta chains presented below share a single source sample, sequenced in a study of vaccination effects on CD4 cells after COVID-19. Pools of viral peptides were used by the ViraFEST assay to expand antigen-specific CD4+ T cells ahead of sequencing. Cells that had been cultured for less than 13 days were the source of isolated CD4+ T cells. Between March and December 2020, the person had a SARS-CoV-2 infection that PCR confirmed. The table came from immunoSEQ multiplex PCR; TCRdb's copy has only in-frame clones and leaves some out. The table has tens of thousands of clones, about three quarters seen once. Which antigens these TCRs recognize remains unknown. Specimen: CD4+ T cells from PBMCs cultured with HCoV-NL63 spike peptides, collected before COVID-19 vaccination. All receptors come from a human donor who had a prior SARS-CoV-2 infection.

This clone appeared a single time. The chain recombines TRBV19 with TRBJ1-2, with TRBD1 matching over 7 bases. V lost 5 bases and J lost 7; bases outside the gene matches: 7. This CDR3 comprises 13 residues. Germline V gives CDR1 LNHDA, CDR2 SQIVND (reference sequence). CDR3 bases: TGTGCCAGTAGTTTCCGGACAGGCAGTGGCTACACCTTC. Translation: CASSFRTGSGYTF. Using reference TRBV19 and TRBJ1-2 for the parts outside the CDR3, the full variable domain is DGGITQSPKYLFRKEGQNVTLSCEQNLNHDAMYWYRQDPGQGLRLIYYSQIVNDFQKGDIAEGYSVSREKKESFPLTVTSAQKNPTAFYLCASSFRTGSGYTFGSGTRLTVV.

This rearrangement joins TRBV6-5 to TRBJ2-7; D is undetermined. Deletions cut 8 bases from V and 4 bases from J, with 15 bases between. The germline CDR1 and CDR2 sequences are MNHEY and SVGAGI. The CDR3 runs 13 residues. CDR3 nucleotide sequence: TGTGCCAGCCTACAGCTATATCCTTACGAGCAGTACTTC. Amino acid sequence: CASLQLYPYEQYF.

This clone showed up just a few times. The rearrangement uses TRBV4-1 and TRBJ1-2, with D uncertain. V dropped 2 bases and J dropped 3 bases, with 10 bases sitting between them. Germline loops: CDR1 MGHRA, CDR2 YSYEKL. CDR3 length: 14 amino acids. The CDR3 spells CASSQSETYYGYTF. CDR3 coding DNA: TGCGCCAGCAGCCAATCTGAGACTTACTATGGCTACACCTTC.

This chain uses TRBV5-6 with TRBJ2-5; no clear D. Germline values: CDR1 SGHDT, CDR2 YYEEEE. CDR3 length equals 12 residues. Between the trimmed V and J ends, which lost 1 base and 4 bases, there was a span of 5 bases. The CDR3: CASSLLGETQYF. The CDR3, as DNA: TGTGCCAGCAGCTTGCTAGGAGAGACCCAGTACTTC. The whole variable domain, filled in from reference TRBV5-6 and TRBJ2-5, reads DAGVTQSPTHLIKTRGQQVTLRCSPKSGHDTVSWYQQALGQGPQFIFQYYEEEERQRGNFPDRFSGHQFPNYSSELNVNALLLGDSALYLCASSLLGETQYFGPGTRLLVL.

This chain uses TRBV5-1 with TRBJ2-5, with D perhaps matching TRBD2 (6 bases). Per germline, CDR1 SGHRS and CDR2 YFSETQ. Trimming pared 2 bases from V and 5 bases from J, leaving 16 bases between. The CDR3 is made up of 15 amino acids. The CDR3 protein is CASSFGSRVEETQYF. The DNA of the CDR3 is TGCGCCAGCAGCTTCGGGAGCAGGGTGGAGGAGACCCAGTACTTC.

The chain employs TRBV30 and TRBJ1-2; D not certain. The CDR3 extends over 13 amino acids. Trimming took off 2 bases at V and 8 bases at J, with 15 bases between the two ends. Germline lookup yields CDR1 GTSNPN and CDR2 SVGIG (reference sequence). The CDR3 region has the DNA TGTGCCTGGAGTTCGATCAGACGGTGGGGCTACACCTTC. This translates into CAWSSIRRWGYTF.

The chain carries TRBV2 and TRBJ2-1; 8 bases match TRBD1. V was pared by 3 bases and J by 10 bases, with 5 bases of the junction left unmatched. Germline V gives CDR1 SNHLY, CDR2 FYNNEI. The CDR3 loop spans 13 amino acids. The CDR3 is CASSETGEHEQFF. The CDR3 DNA sequence: TGTGCCAGCAGTGAGACAGGGGAACACGAGCAGTTCTTC. Drawing the rest from reference TRBV2 and TRBJ2-1, the complete variable domain is EPEVTQTPSHQVTQMGQEVILRCVPISNHLYFYWYRQILGQKVEFLVSFYNNEISEKSEIFDDQFSVERPDGSNFTLKIRSTKLEDSAMYFCASSETGEHEQFFGPGTRLTVL.

The chain employs TRBV5-6 and TRBJ2-2; 8 bases match TRBD2. This CDR3 has 13 amino acids. V trimming: 4 bases; J trimming: 6 bases; junction bases outside the gene matches: 2. Germline V gives CDR1 SGHDT, CDR2 YYEEEE. The CDR3 is CASSRTSPGELFF. The DNA for the CDR3 is TGTGCCAGCAGCCGGACTAGCCCCGGGGAGCTGTTTTTT.

The genes are TRBV5-1 and TRBJ2-7, with D maybe TRBD1 (5 bases). The germline V gene has CDR1 SGHRS and CDR2 YFSETQ. V lost 3 bases and J 4 bases, leaving 17 bases between the germline ends. This CDR3 has 15 amino acids. The CDR3 DNA is TGCGCCAGCAGCTGGGAAATGGACACCATTTACGAGCAGTACTTC. It codes for CASSWEMDTIYEQYF.

The chain recombines TRBV5-1 with TRBJ1-4; D is undetermined. Trimming removed 1 base at V and 8 bases at J, with 12 bases between. The CDR3 has 14 residues. Germline V gives CDR1 SGHRS, CDR2 YFSETQ. The CDR3 here is CASSLIHRGEKLFF. The CDR3 DNA follows: TGCGCCAGCAGCTTGATTCACCGTGGCGAAAAACTGTTTTTT. Full variable domain (missing parts from reference TRBV5-1 and TRBJ1-4): KAGVTQTPRYLIKTRGQQVTLSCSPISGHRSVSWYQQTPGQGLQFLFEYFSETQRNKGNFPGRFSGRQFSNSRSEMNVSTLELGDSALYLCASSLIHRGEKLFFGSGTQLSVL.

This clone was counted only a few times. V and J are TRBV19 and TRBJ1-1; maybe TRBD1 (5 bases). The V gene's germline CDR1 is LNHDA and CDR2 SQIVND (reference sequence). This CDR3 region has 14 residues. Trimming shortened V by 0 bases and J by 7 bases, and 12 bases separated the two germline ends. The CDR3 DNA reads TGTGCCAGTAGTATAGACAGGGTGGGAGGTGAAGCTTTCTTT. This gives the protein CASSIDRVGGEAFF.

The chain employs TRBV20-1 and TRBJ1-5; D not certain. Germline V gene lookup returns CDR1 DFQATT and CDR2 SNEGSKA (reference sequence). CDR3 size: 19 residues. The germline V and J ends were trimmed by 3 bases and 0 bases, with 24 bases remaining between them. CDR3 nucleotide sequence: TGCAGTGCTAGTTTACAGTTTTCGGATTCGATTAATAGCAATCAGCCCCAGCATTTT. It translates to CSASLQFSDSINSNQPQHF.

The chain links TRBV11-2 to TRBJ2-2; 7 bases map to TRBD1. This CDR3 is built from 15 residues. Germline V gives CDR1 SGHAT, CDR2 FQNNGV. Trimming took 5 bases from V and 6 from J; bases not matched to a gene: 9. The CDR3 here is CASSADRVFSGELFF. CDR3 DNA sequence: TGTGCCAGCAGCGCAGACAGGGTTTTTTCCGGGGAGCTGTTTTTT. The full variable domain, rest sourced from reference TRBV11-2 and TRBJ2-2, is EAGVAQSPRYKIIEKRQSVAFWCNPISGHATLYWYQQILGQGPKLLIQFQNNGVVDDSQLPKDRFSAERLKGVDSTLKIQPAKLEDSAVYLCASSADRVFSGELFFGEGSRLTVL.

The rearrangement joins TRBV6-4 to TRBJ2-5; no reliable D call. The V and J ends lost 8 bases and 1 base respectively, with 14 bases between them. CDR3 length: 14 amino acids. CDR1 and CDR2 (germline): MRHNA, SNTAGT. The CDR3 reads CASGPYDIQETQYF. The CDR3 region has the DNA TGTGCCAGCGGTCCCTACGACATCCAAGAGACCCAGTACTTC.

This clone occurred a few times. CDR3 sequence: CASSPGLVNSPLHF. In DNA form, the CDR3 reads TGTGCCAGCAGCCCAGGACTCGTAAATTCACCCCTCCACTTT. The chain couples TRBV9 to TRBJ1-6; D is unresolved. The CDR3 is made up of 14 amino acids. V lost 4 bases, J lost 7 bases, and 12 bases lay in between. CDR1 SGDLS and CDR2 YYNGEE come from the germline V gene.